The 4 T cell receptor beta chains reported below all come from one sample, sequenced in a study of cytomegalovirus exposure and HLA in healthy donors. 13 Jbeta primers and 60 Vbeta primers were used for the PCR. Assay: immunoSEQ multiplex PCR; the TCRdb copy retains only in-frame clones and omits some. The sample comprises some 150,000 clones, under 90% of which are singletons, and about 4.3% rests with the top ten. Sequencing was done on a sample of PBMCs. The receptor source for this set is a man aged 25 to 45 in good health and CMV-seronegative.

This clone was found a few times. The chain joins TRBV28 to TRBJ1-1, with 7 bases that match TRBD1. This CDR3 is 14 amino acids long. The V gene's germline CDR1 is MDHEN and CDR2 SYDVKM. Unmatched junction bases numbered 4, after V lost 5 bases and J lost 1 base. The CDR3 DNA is TGTGCCAGCAGTATGACAGGGTGGAACACTGAAGCTTTCTTT. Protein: CASSMTGWNTEAFF.

This CDR3 is CTSSQDGRGSPNTEAFF. The CDR3 DNA reads as TGCACCAGCAGCCAAGATGGTAGGGGATCGCCTAACACTGAAGCTTTCTTT. This chain joins TRBV1 and TRBJ1-1; no check of the table's D call, TRBD1, against the DNA was made. TRBV1 is a recognized pseudogene. The CDR3 is 17 residues long.

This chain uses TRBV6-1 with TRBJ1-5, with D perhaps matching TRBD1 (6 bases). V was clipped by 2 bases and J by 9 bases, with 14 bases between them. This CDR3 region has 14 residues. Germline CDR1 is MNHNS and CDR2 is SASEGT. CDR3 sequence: CASSERGTWWPQHF. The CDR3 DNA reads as TGTGCCAGCAGTGAAAGGGGGACGTGGTGGCCCCAGCATTTT.

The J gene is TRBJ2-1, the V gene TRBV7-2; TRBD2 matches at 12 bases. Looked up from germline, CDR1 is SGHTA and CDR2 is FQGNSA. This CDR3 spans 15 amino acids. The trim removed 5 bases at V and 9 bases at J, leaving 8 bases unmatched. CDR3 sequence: CASSPASGGALEQFF. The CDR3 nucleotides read TGTGCCAGCAGCCCCGCTAGCGGGGGGGCCCTTGAGCAGTTCTTC.